This T cell receptor beta chain appears in the sequencing data of a study of blood T cells in healthy people across ages. Study observations and caveats: Both naive CD4+ cell counts and diversity were greater in long-lived donors than in aged donors. Strong correlation linked observed beta diversity and percent naive T cells.

For the second PCR, which ran for about 6 to 11 cycles, a sample-barcoded 5' primer and a J-beta primer mix were used. TCRdb redid the calling of the 5' RACE reads with MiXCR, one entry per CDR3 protein. The sample carries about 1.6 million distinct CDR3 sequences, roughly a third recorded once. As concerns this clonotype: As yet, its antigen is unknown.

Germline V lookup: CDR1 LNHDA, CDR2 SQIVND (reference sequence). This CDR3 is built from 13 residues. The sample comprised blood. This clonotype originated in a woman aged 25-40 years in good health. The chain recombines TRBV19 with TRBJ2-4; D is perhaps TRBD1 or TRBD2 (5 bases each). The J call is in doubt because the DNA end fits TRBJ2-7 better. The CDR3, as DNA: TGTGCCAGTAGGGGGGATCCAGAGTACGAGCAGTACTTC. Its translation is CASRGDPEYEQYF.